The rows below give T cell receptor beta chains drawn from one sample of a study of T cell changes during pregnancy in multiple sclerosis. Produced via immunoSEQ multiplex PCR; TCRdb's table is partial and in-frame only. The table records 40,000 or so clones, approximately 91% of them present only once. The sample consisted of CD4+ T cells from peripheral blood mononuclear cells, taken after pregnancy. The receptors come from a female donor in good health, enrolled as a control in a pregnancy study. CDR3s include the opening cysteine and the closing phenylalanine or tryptophan. A D gene is named only where the DNA matches it firmly. Rows give clone size only sometimes, using once, few, many, or a class for an expanded clone.

>-|-|TRBV6-1|TRBJ2-7
TGTGCCAGCAGTGTAACAGGGACCTACGAGCAGTACTTC
CASSVTGTYEQYF
>-|-|TRBV7-2|TRBJ2-7
TGTGCCAGCAGCTTAAGGGGCGAGCAGTACTTC
CASSLRGEQYF
>-|-|TRBV5-1|TRBJ1-4
TGCGCCAGCAGCTTGCAACCTTCTGGAGGTGAAAAACTGTTTTTT
CASSLQPSGGEKLFF
>TRBD1|once|TRBV19|TRBJ1-3
TGTGCCAGTAGTCCGGACAGGGGAAGTGGAAACACCATATATTTT
CASSPDRGSGNTIYF
>-|-|TRBV12-5|TRBJ1-2
TGTGCTAGTGGGTCCTGGACAGACTTTGGCTACACCTTC
CASGSWTDFGYTF
>TRBD2|-|TRBV18|TRBJ2-7
TGTGCCAGCTCACCCCCCCTGGGCAGCGGGGGAGCCTACGAGCAGTACTTC
CASSPPLGSGGAYEQYF
>-|-|TRBV7-8|TRBJ2-3
TGTGCCAGCAGCTTACGAGTAGATACGCAGTATTTT
CASSLRVDTQYF
>-|-|TRBV11-3|TRBJ2-1
TGTGCCAGCAGCTCGAGGGGGGGCTCCTACAATGAGCAGTTCTTC
CASSSRGGSYNEQFF
>-|-|TRBV11-2|TRBJ2-7
TGTGCCAGCAGCTTAGCCCCGGACAGTTCCTACGAGCAGTACTTC
CASSLAPDSSYEQYF
>-|-|TRBV23-1|TRBJ2-7
TGCGCCAGCAGTCAATCGACCAGGGCCGTCTACGAGCAGTACTTC
CASSQSTRAVYEQYF
>-|once|TRBV9|TRBJ2-5
TGTGCCAGCAGCGTAGCGGGTCAAGAGACCCAGTACTTC
CASSVAGQETQYF
>TRBD2|-|TRBV7-9|TRBJ2-5
TGTGCCAGCAGCCAAATCGGACTAGCGGGGGGCCAAGAGACCCAGTACTTC
CASSQIGLAGGQETQYF
>-|-|TRBV5-1|TRBJ2-7
TGCGCCAGCAGCTTGCCCAGCGACTACGAGCAGTACTTC
CASSLPSDYEQYF
>TRBD1|-|TRBV5-5|TRBJ2-7
TGTGCCAGCAGCTTGACGGACAGGTTGGACGAGCAGTACTTC
CASSLTDRLDEQYF
>-|-|TRBV28|TRBJ2-1
TGTGCCAGCAGTTCCCGTCCTTACAATGAGCAGTTCTTC
CASSSRPYNEQFF
>-|-|TRBV30|TRBJ2-4
TGTGCCTGGCAGTCGAAAGTAGCCAAAAACATTCAGTACTTC
CAWQSKVAKNIQYF
>TRBD1|-|TRBV11-2|TRBJ2-7
TGTGCCAGCAGCTCAGGACAGGGAAGTTGGTACGAGCAGTACTTC
CASSSGQGSWYEQYF
>TRBD2|-|TRBV7-2|TRBJ2-1
TGTGCCAGCAGCCAGACTAGCGGGGGTTACAATGAGCAGTTCTTC
CASSQTSGGYNEQFF
>TRBD1|-|TRBV9|TRBJ2-3
TGTGCCAGCAGCGTAGGACAGGGAACAGATACGCAGTATTTT
CASSVGQGTDTQYF
>TRBD1|-|TRBV5-4|TRBJ2-7
TGTGCCAGCAGCTGGAGGGACAGGGCTACCGAGCAGTACTTC
CASSWRDRATEQYF
>TRBD1|-|TRBV5-8|TRBJ2-5
TGTGCCAGCAGCGTGGGACAGGGGACCGAGACCCAGTACTTC
CASSVGQGTETQYF
>TRBD1|-|TRBV7-2|TRBJ1-1
TGTGCCAGCAGCTTGACCAAACAGGGGGGGACTGAAGCTTTCTTT
CASSLTKQGGTEAFF
>-|-|TRBV10-2|TRBJ2-7
TGCGCCAGCAGTGAGTCGGCTCCGACTCCCTACGAGCAGTACTTC
CASSESAPTPYEQYF
>-|-|TRBV7-2|TRBJ1-5
TGTGCCAGCAGCTTATCGTACGGGGATCAGCCCCAGCATTTT
CASSLSYGDQPQHF
>TRBD1|-|TRBV5-8|TRBJ1-5
TGTGCCAGCAGGAGAATACAGGGGGCAAATCAGCCCCAGCATTTT
CASRRIQGANQPQHF
>-|-|TRBV27|TRBJ2-7
TGTGCCAGCAGTTTATGGGGGGACAGCTCCTACGAGCAGTACTTC
CASSLWGDSSYEQYF
>-|-|TRBV4-3|TRBJ1-2
TGCGCCAGCAGCCAAGATCTCGTCAGGGCCGGCTACACCTTC
CASSQDLVRAGYTF
>-|-|TRBV5-1|TRBJ2-1
TGCGCCAGCAGCTTGGGCCCCCCCGGGGTAACTAGGGCCTACAATGAGCAGTTCTTC
CASSLGPPGVTRAYNEQFF
>-|-|TRBV9|TRBJ1-1
TGTGCCAGCGGCGTAGAAGCGGGACAAGGGCAAGGAGGGACTGAAGCTTTCTTT
CASGVEAGQGQGGTEAFF
>-|-|TRBV29-1|TRBJ2-7
TGCAGCGTTGGGGGCCTCTCCTACGAGCAGTACTTC
CSVGGLSYEQYF
>TRBD2|-|TRBV11-2|TRBJ2-1
TGTGCCAGCAGCTTAGAAATTAGCGGGAGGGGTGAGCAGTTCTTC
CASSLEISGRGEQFF
>-|-|TRBV7-2|TRBJ2-5
TGTGCCAGCAGCCCAATCCAATCAGGGGGGAGACTTCAAGAGACCCAGTACTTC
CASSPIQSGGRLQETQYF
>TRBD1|-|TRBV5-6|TRBJ1-4
TGTGCCAGCGCGGACAGGGATGGGGAAAAACTGTTTTTT
CASADRDGEKLFF
>TRBD1|-|TRBV5-6|TRBJ1-2
TGTGCCAGCAGCACCGACAGGGGTGGCTACACCTTC
CASSTDRGGYTF
>-|few|TRBV5-1|TRBJ1-1
TGCGCCAGCAGCTTGGACGGGGGTAGCACTGAAGCTTTCTTT
CASSLDGGSTEAFF
>-|-|TRBV12-5|TRBJ2-2
TGTGCTAGTGGTTTGGTACTGGCTGGACACCTTTCGAATTCCGGGGAGCTGTTTTTT
CASGLVLAGHLSNSGELFF
>-|-|TRBV6-6|TRBJ2-7
TGTGCCAGCAGTTACTCGCGGCTCGGCGGCGAGCAGTACTTC
CASSYSRLGGEQYF
>-|-|TRBV7-2|TRBJ1-2
TGTGCCAGCAGCTCAGGGGAGTGGTATGGCTACACCTTC
CASSSGEWYGYTF
>TRBD1|-|TRBV27|TRBJ2-2
TGTGCCAGCAGCCCAACGCAGGGGGCCGGGGAGCTGTTTTTT
CASSPTQGAGELFF
>-|-|TRBV5-1|TRBJ1-2
TGCGCCAGCGCCCTCGACAAGAACTATGGCTACACCTTC
CASALDKNYGYTF
>TRBD1|-|TRBV5-1|TRBJ2-3
TGCGCCAGCAGCTTGGTGCAAGGGGACAGACGCACAGATACGCAGTATTTT
CASSLVQGDRRTDTQYF
>-|-|TRBV30|TRBJ1-3
TGTGCCTGGAGTCCGACAACGAGTGGAAACACCATATATTTT
CAWSPTTSGNTIYF
>-|-|TRBV11-2|TRBJ2-7
TGTGCCAGCAGCTTTACCTCTGGGGGGGAGCAGTACTTC
CASSFTSGGEQYF